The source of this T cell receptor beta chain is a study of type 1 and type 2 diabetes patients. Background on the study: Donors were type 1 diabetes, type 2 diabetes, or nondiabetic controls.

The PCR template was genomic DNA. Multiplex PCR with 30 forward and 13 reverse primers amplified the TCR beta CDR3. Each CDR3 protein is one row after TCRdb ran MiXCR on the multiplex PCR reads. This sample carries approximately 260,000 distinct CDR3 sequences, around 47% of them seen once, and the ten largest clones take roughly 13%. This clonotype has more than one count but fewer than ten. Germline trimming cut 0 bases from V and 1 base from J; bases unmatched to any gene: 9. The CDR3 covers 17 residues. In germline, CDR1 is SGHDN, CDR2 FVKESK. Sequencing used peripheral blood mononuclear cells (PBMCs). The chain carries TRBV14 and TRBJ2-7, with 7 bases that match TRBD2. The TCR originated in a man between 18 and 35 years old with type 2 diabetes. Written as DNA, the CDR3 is TGTGCCAGCAGCCAAGATAGGCTAGCGGATATTTCCTACGAGCAGTACTTC. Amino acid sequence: CASSQDRLADISYEQYF.